The entry below describes one T cell receptor (beta chain). Its target is not known. The record originates from a study of T cell responses to AZD1222 COVID-19 vaccine. This table comes from immunoSEQ multiplex PCR, and its TCRdb copy is limited to in-frame clones, with some not included. This sample has 120,000 to 150,000 clones, with 86% found just once. Overall study findings and caveats: Spike-specific TCR breadth and depth grew following two AZD1222 doses. The CD4 TCRs associated with vaccination extended across spike and predominated at 160-218 and 743-854. Baseline seropositives among AZD1222 recipients totaled only 5 to 7.

V was shortened by 0 bases and J by 8 bases, with 11 bases between the two germline ends. There are 14 residues in the CDR3. Germline V gene data show CDR1 as SNHLY and CDR2 as FYNNEI. The sequences come from peripheral blood, collected 28 days after the second AZD1222 dose. The origin of this receptor is an adult who received the AZD1222 COVID-19 vaccine. The V gene is TRBV2, the J gene TRBJ1-5; D remains ambiguous. The chain's CDR3 is CASSEAPSAEPQHF. The CDR3 DNA follows: TGTGCCAGCAGTGAAGCGCCGTCCGCCGAGCCCCAGCATTTT. Complete variable domain (other parts from reference TRBV2 and TRBJ1-5): EPEVTQTPSHQVTQMGQEVILRCVPISNHLYFYWYRQILGQKVEFLVSFYNNEISEKSEIFDDQFSVERPDGSNFTLKIRSTKLEDSAMYFCASSEAPSAEPQHFGDGTRLSIL.